This passage covers 4 T cell receptor beta chains from one sample sequenced in a study of PD-1 blockade in classical Hodgkin lymphoma. Time point meaning: newly diagnosed, previously untreated cHL patient sample. The table came from immunoSEQ multiplex PCR; TCRdb's copy has only in-frame clones and leaves some out. The sample holds some 21,000 clones; 90% to 95% are singletons and the top ten take over 4.5%. The source material was peripheral blood mononuclear cells (PBMCs). The receptors come from a human donor with classical Hodgkin lymphoma.

This chain uses TRBV5-4 with TRBJ1-1; D remains ambiguous. Germline CDR1 reads SGHNT; CDR2 reads YYREEE (reference sequence). V was cut by 5 bases and J by 4 bases, with 12 bases left in between. CDR3 length equals 13 residues. This CDR3 reads CASSYRFGTEAFF. The CDR3, as DNA: TGTGCCAGCAGTTACCGGTTTGGCACTGAAGCTTTCTTT.

The CDR3 protein is CSVEDPEGGRSNEKLFF. As DNA, the CDR3 is TGCAGCGTTGAAGACCCCGAGGGGGGGCGGTCTAATGAAAAACTGTTTTTT. This chain joins TRBV29-1 and TRBJ1-4; weak D call: TRBD1 (6 bases). Germline assignment: CDR1 SQVTM and CDR2 ANQGSEA. The germline V and J ends were trimmed by 0 bases and 3 bases, with 17 bases remaining between them. The CDR3 consists of 17 residues.

This chain joins TRBV5-6 and TRBJ2-1, with D perhaps TRBD2 (6 bases). V shed 4 bases and J shed 0 bases, with 17 bases lying between them. Germline V gives CDR1 SGHDT, CDR2 YYEEEE. This CDR3 region has 17 residues. CDR3 in DNA: TGTGCCAGCAGCCCTGACCGGGAGAAAGCCTCCTACAATGAGCAGTTCTTC. It specifies CASSPDREKASYNEQFF.

This clone was detected only once. The chain joins TRBV18 to TRBJ2-2; the D gene is possibly TRBD2 (5 bases). Between the trimmed V and J ends, which lost 4 bases and 0 bases, there was a span of 12 bases. This CDR3 comprises 16 residues. In germline, CDR1 is KGHSH, CDR2 LQKENI. The CDR3: CASSLARTSNTGELFF. CDR3 sequence (DNA): TGTGCCAGCTCACTGGCGCGGACTTCGAACACCGGGGAGCTGTTTTTT.